This TCR beta chain was retrieved from a study of post-analysis software for immune sequencing data. The study, taken as a whole, reports: Strong co-clustering by F measure linked samples that shared a preparation batch. Patients had higher frequencies than controls of five TRBV segments, including TRBV5-6, TRBV5-1 and TRBV20-1. Multiple sclerosis patients showed significantly lower normalized Chao1 diversity than controls did.

Comment on this clonotype: Its antigen is not known.

The germline CDR1 and CDR2 sequences are DFQATT and SNEGSKA (reference sequence). The CDR3 sequence is 18 residues long. V lost 4 bases and J lost 0; bases outside the gene matches: 13. Carried by the TCR beta cDNA libraries were unique molecular identifiers. A population of roughly 0.95 to 10 million T cells gave rise to approximately 530,000 cDNA molecules. TCRdb re-derived calls from the PCR reads in MiXCR, one entry per CDR3 protein. The data show 350,000 to 450,000 distinct CDR3 sequences, with 30% to 45% seen just once and 7.5% to 8.5% held by the top ten. The rearrangement uses TRBV20-1 and TRBJ2-1; 9 bases match TRBD1. What was sequenced was blood. The sequence was obtained from a girl aged 2 to 10 with multiple sclerosis. CDR3 in amino acids: CSATAGPGGQGSYNEQFF. CDR3 nucleotides: TGCAGTGCTACCGCCGGCCCTGGGGGACAGGGCTCCTACAATGAGCAGTTCTTC.